A single sample is the source of the 8 T cell receptor beta chains below, sequenced in a study of identical twins. From the 5' RACE reads, TCRdb called clonotypes with MiXCR, one entry per CDR3 protein. The sample shows over 550,000 distinct CDR3 sequences, 7% to 7.5% of them seen only once. These sequences were also reported in another study, on yellow fever vaccine responses in identical twins.

Input material: PBMCs. These receptors were collected from a woman aged 18-35 years in good health.

Ten or more counts support this clonotype. The chain combines TRBV7-3 with TRBJ2-2; 11 nucleotides agree with TRBD2. Germline values: CDR1 SGHTA, CDR2 FQGTGA. Trimming took 0 bases from V and 7 from J; bases not matched to a gene: 7. The CDR3 length is 17 residues. CDR3 loop: CASSLTGGLADGGELFF. CDR3 bases: TGTGCCAGCAGCTTAACAGGGGGACTAGCGGACGGCGGGGAGCTGTTTTTT. The full variable domain, completed using reference TRBV7-3 and TRBJ2-2, is GAGVSQTPSNKVTEKGKYVELRCDPISGHTALYWYRQSLGQGPEFLIYFQGTGAADDSGLPNDRFFAVRPEGSVSTLKIQRTERGDSAVYLCASSLTGGLADGGELFFGEGSRLTVL.

This clonotype was picked up a small number of times. This rearrangement joins TRBV9 to TRBJ2-5; 8 bases match TRBD1. With 5 bases clipped from V and 1 base from J, the junction kept 7 bases outside the gene matches. The length of the CDR3 is 15 residues. Per the germline V gene, CDR1 is SGDLS and CDR2 is YYNGEE. This chain's CDR3 is CASSPGGFIQETQYF. The CDR3 nucleotides are TGTGCCAGCAGTCCAGGGGGCTTTATCCAAGAGACCCAGTACTTC.

The chain links TRBV24-1 to TRBJ1-1, with D maybe TRBD1 (5 bases). Germline CDR1 reads KGHDR; CDR2 reads SFDVKD. V lost 3 bases, J lost 4 bases, and 14 bases lay in between. The CDR3 has 15 amino acids. The CDR3 is CATSDPRGGATEAFF. The CDR3 bases are TGTGCCACCAGTGATCCCCGGGGCGGGGCCACTGAAGCTTTCTTT.

Only a few counts were recorded for this clonotype. V and J are TRBV6-1 and TRBJ2-3, with 8 bases that match TRBD2. V gave up 6 bases and J gave up 0 bases; unmatched junction bases: 17. The CDR3 contains 19 residues. Germline V gene sequence: CDR1 MNHNS, CDR2 SASEGT. CDR3 sequence (DNA): TGTGCCAGCAGCCACGCCCGGGCTAGCGGGCCTACTAGCACAGATACGCAGTATTTT. It specifies CASSHARASGPTSTDTQYF.

This clonotype was detected many times. In DNA, the CDR3 is TGTGCCAGCAGTTTTCCCCCCTCCAATGAGCAGTTCTTC. It yields the protein CASSFPPSNEQFF. The chain recombines TRBV12-3 or TRBV12-4 with TRBJ2-1; D uncertain. This CDR3 spans 13 amino acids. The V end lost 3 bases, the J end lost 6 bases, and 9 bases lay between the germline ends.

This clonotype appeared many times. The V gene is TRBV14, the J gene TRBJ2-6; D gene ambiguous. V dropped 4 bases and J dropped 1 base, with 8 bases sitting between them. The germline V gene has CDR1 SGHDN and CDR2 FVKESK. The CDR3 has 15 residues. DNA for the CDR3: TGTGCCAGCAGCCCACGTACTTCTGGGGCCAACGTCCTGACTTTC. This encodes CASSPRTSGANVLTF.

The J gene is TRBJ1-5, the V gene TRBV6-1; TRBD1 might be the D (5 bases). Trimming pared 10 bases from V and 4 bases from J, leaving 20 bases between. The CDR3 has 15 residues. CDR1 is MNHNS, CDR2 SASEGT, per germline. The CDR3 nucleotides read TGTGCCATCACCGACCCCAGGGCCCGGAATCAGCCCCAGCATTTT. As protein: CAITDPRARNQPQHF.

This clonotype came up many times. This chain joins TRBV4-2 and TRBJ1-5, with D perhaps TRBD1 (5 bases). In germline, CDR1 is LGHNA, CDR2 YNFKEQ. The V end was cut by 3 bases, the J end by 5 bases, with 17 bases between. CDR3 length equals 16 residues. CDR3 coding DNA: TGTGCCAGCAGCCAGCTGTGGCCCCCGGGGGATCAGCCCCAGCATTTT. Translating it yields CASSQLWPPGDQPQHF.